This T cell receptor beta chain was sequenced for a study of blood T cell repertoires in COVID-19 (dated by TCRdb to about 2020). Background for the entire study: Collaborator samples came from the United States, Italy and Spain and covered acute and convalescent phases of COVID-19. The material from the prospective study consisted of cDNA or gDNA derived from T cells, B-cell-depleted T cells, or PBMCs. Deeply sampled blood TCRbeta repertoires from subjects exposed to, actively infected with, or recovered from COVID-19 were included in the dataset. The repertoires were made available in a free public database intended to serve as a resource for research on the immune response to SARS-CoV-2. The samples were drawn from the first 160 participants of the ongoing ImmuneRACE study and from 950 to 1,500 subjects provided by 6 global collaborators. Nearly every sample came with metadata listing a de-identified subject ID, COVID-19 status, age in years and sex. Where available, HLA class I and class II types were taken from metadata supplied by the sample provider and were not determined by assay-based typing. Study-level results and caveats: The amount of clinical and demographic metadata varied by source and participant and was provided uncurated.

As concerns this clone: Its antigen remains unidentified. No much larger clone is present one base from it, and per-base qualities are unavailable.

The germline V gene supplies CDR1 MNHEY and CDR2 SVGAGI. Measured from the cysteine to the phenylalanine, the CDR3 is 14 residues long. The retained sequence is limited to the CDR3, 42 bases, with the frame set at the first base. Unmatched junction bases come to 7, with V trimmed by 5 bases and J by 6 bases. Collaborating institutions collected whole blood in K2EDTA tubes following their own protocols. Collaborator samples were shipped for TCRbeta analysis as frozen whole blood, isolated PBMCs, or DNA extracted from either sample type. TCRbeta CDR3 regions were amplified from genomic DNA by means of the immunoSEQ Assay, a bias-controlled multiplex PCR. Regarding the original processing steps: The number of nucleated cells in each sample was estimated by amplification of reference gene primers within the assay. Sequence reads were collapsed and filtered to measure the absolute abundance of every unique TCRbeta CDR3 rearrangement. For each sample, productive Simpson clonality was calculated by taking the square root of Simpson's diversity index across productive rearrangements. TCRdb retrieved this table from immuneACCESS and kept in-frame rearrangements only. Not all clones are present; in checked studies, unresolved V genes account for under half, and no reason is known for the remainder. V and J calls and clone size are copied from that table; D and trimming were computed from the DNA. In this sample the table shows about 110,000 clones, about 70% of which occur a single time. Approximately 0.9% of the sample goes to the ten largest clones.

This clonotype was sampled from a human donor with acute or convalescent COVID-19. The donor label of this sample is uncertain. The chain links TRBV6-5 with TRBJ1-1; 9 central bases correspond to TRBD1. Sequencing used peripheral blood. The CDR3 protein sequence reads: CASSNDRGSAEAFF. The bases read TGTGCCAGCAGTAACGACAGGGGGTCGGCTGAAGCTTTCTTT.